The 28 T cell receptor beta chains reported below all come from one sample, sequenced in a study. TCRdb reprocessed the 5' RACE reads with MiXCR, giving one entry per CDR3 protein. This table holds about 46,000 distinct CDR3 sequences, 28% found once. Material: naive CD4+ T cells sorted from blood. Subset in this sample: naive CD4+ T cells, CD4+CD45RA+CD25-. These receptors were taken from a female donor with breast cancer.

This clonotype was observed at least ten times. The V and J genes are TRBV20-1 and TRBJ1-1; D is unresolved. CDR1 is DFQATT, CDR2 SNEGSKA, per germline (reference sequence). The length of the CDR3 is 15 residues. Trimming took off 0 bases at V and 1 base at J, with 12 bases between the two ends. The CDR3 region is CSARDLGSPNTEAFF. The CDR3 nucleotides read TGCAGTGCTAGAGATCTAGGCAGCCCGAACACTGAAGCTTTCTTT.

The chain recombines TRBV3-1 with TRBJ2-1; 8 nucleotides line up with TRBD1. The CDR3 is 13 amino acids. Trimming removed 1 base from V and 9 bases from J; junction bases left unmatched: 2. Germline V gene lookup returns CDR1 LGHDT and CDR2 YNNKEL (reference sequence). CDR3 sequence (DNA): TGTGCCAGCAGCCAAGGGACAGGGCTTGAGCAGTTCTTC. Encoded protein: CASSQGTGLEQFF.

This clonotype was picked up many times. The V call is TRBV5-1, the J call TRBJ2-1, with 10 bases lining up with TRBD2. Germline trimming cut 5 bases from V and 12 bases from J; bases unmatched to any gene: 17. The V gene's germline CDR1 is SGHRS and CDR2 YFSETQ. This CDR3 contains 16 residues. CDR3 in amino acids: CASSVFATSGKPVQFF. As DNA, the CDR3 is TGCGCCAGCAGTGTCTTCGCAACTAGCGGGAAACCGGTGCAGTTCTTC.

This chain joins TRBV5-1 and TRBJ2-3; no firm D call. V lost 2 bases to trimming and J lost 4 bases, with 14 bases between them. CDR3 length: 15 amino acids. Germline CDR1 SGHRS, CDR2 YFSETQ. CDR3 nucleotide sequence: TGCGCCAGCAGCTTACGTAGTATGAAGGCAGATACGCAGTATTTT. Protein sequence: CASSLRSMKADTQYF.

The V gene is TRBV2, the J gene TRBJ1-4; possibly TRBD1 for D (6 bases). The V gene's germline CDR1 is SNHLY and CDR2 FYNNEI. The V and J ends lost 4 bases and 6 bases respectively, with 12 bases between them. This CDR3 is built from 14 residues. The CDR3 bases are TGTGCCAGCAGTGCGGGGGGCGCGTATGAAAAACTGTTTTTT. Its protein is CASSAGGAYEKLFF.

V and J are TRBV28 and TRBJ1-2, with TRBD1 matching 7 bases. The CDR3 has 14 residues. The V and J ends lost 6 bases and 7 bases, in that order; junction bases with no gene match: 11. CDR1 is MDHEN and CDR2 is SYDVKM in the germline V gene. CDR3 sequence reads: CASSYHRQGTGYTF. CDR3 sequence (DNA): TGTGCCAGCAGCTATCACAGACAGGGTACTGGCTACACCTTC.

This clonotype has more than one count but fewer than ten. The rearrangement uses TRBV5-6 and TRBJ1-5, with TRBD1 as a possible D gene (5 bases). Germline V gene sequence: CDR1 SGHDT, CDR2 YYEEEE. This CDR3 spans 14 amino acids. Trimming removed 1 base from V and 3 bases from J, with 8 bases in between. The CDR3 nucleotides are TGTGCCAGCAGCTTGCGGGGGAACAATCAGCCCCAGCATTTT. Its translation is CASSLRGNNQPQHF.

In this sample, this clonotype turned up once. The chain couples TRBV4-1 to TRBJ1-3, with no clear D. V shed 4 bases and J shed 0 bases, with 16 bases lying between them. CDR1 is MGHRA and CDR2 is YSYEKL in the germline V gene. The CDR3 loop spans 17 amino acids. The DNA for the CDR3 is TGCGCCAGCAGCCCAGGCATGAGCAGTACCTCTGGAAACACCATATATTTT. Residues: CASSPGMSSTSGNTIYF.

This clonotype was observed at least ten times. This chain uses TRBV29-1 with TRBJ2-7; D perhaps matches TRBD2 (5 bases). The CDR3 is 13 residues long. Germline assignment: CDR1 SQVTM and CDR2 ANQGSEA. V lost 0 bases and J 7 bases, leaving 13 bases between the germline ends. The CDR3 nucleotides read TGCAGCGTTGAAGATCCAAACAGAGGGGAGCAGTACTTC. This translates into CSVEDPNRGEQYF.

The chain has TRBV4-1 and TRBJ2-1, with D unresolved. CDR3 length equals 14 residues. The V end was cut by 3 bases, the J end by 6 bases, with 12 bases between. CDR1 is MGHRA, CDR2 YSYEKL, per germline. For the CDR3, the DNA is TGCGCCAGCAGCCACGCAGACGTTTTCAATGAGCAGTTCTTC. Translating gives CASSHADVFNEQFF.

The rearrangement joins TRBV24-1 to TRBJ2-3; the D gene is possibly TRBD1 (5 bases). CDR3 size: 16 residues. CDR1 and CDR2 (germline): KGHDR, SFDVKD. V was pared by 0 bases and J by 4 bases, with 13 bases between. The CDR3 sequence: CATSDLGEGQSDTQYF. The CDR3 region has the DNA TGTGCCACCAGTGATTTGGGAGAAGGACAATCAGATACGCAGTATTTT.

In its sample, this clonotype was seen a few times. The rearrangement joins TRBV25-1 to TRBJ1-5; D call uncertain. The CDR3 sequence is 15 residues long. Per the germline V gene, CDR1 is MGHDK and CDR2 is SYGVNS. The V and J ends lost 3 bases and 0 bases respectively, with 9 bases between them. Here the CDR3 reads CASSEDGYSNQPQHF. The CDR3 bases are TGTGCCAGCAGTGAGGACGGATATAGCAATCAGCCCCAGCATTTT.

This clonotype was detected a few times. This chain links TRBV5-1 with TRBJ2-5; TRBD2 matches at 8 bases. The germline V gene encodes CDR1 SGHRS and CDR2 YFSETQ. V lost 2 bases and J lost 5; bases outside the gene matches: 17. The CDR3 is 18 amino acids. The CDR3 loop is CASSFPNQTLAEYETQYF. The CDR3 region has the DNA TGCGCCAGCAGCTTCCCCAATCAGACACTAGCGGAGTACGAGACCCAGTACTTC.

Only a few counts were recorded for this clonotype. The V gene is TRBV5-1, the J gene TRBJ2-1; 10 bases fit TRBD2. The CDR3 totals 15 residues. The J segment lost 3 bases and the V segment lost 1 base, leaving 1 base of the junction unmatched. Germline CDR1 SGHRS, CDR2 YFSETQ. CDR3: CASSLRTSGYNEQFF. DNA for the CDR3: TGCGCCAGCAGCTTGAGGACTAGCGGCTACAATGAGCAGTTCTTC.

This clonotype showed up just a few times. V and J are TRBV5-1 and TRBJ2-1; 7 nucleotides agree with TRBD2. The germline V gene has CDR1 SGHRS and CDR2 YFSETQ. CDR3 length equals 16 residues. V gave up 4 bases and J gave up 4 bases; unmatched junction bases: 11. The CDR3 coding sequence is TGCGCCAGCAGCCCGGAGAGTGGCGGGGGATACAATGAGCAGTTCTTC. Its protein is CASSPESGGGYNEQFF.

V usage is TRBV4-3 and J usage is TRBJ2-6; 9 bases line up with TRBD1. The CDR3 covers 17 residues. CDR1 and CDR2 from the germline V gene are LGHNA and YSLEER. V dropped 1 base and J dropped 4; count of bases not matched to a gene: 5. For the CDR3, the DNA is TGCGCCAGCAGCCAAGGGTACAGGGGGCTGGGGGCCAACGTCCTGACTTTC. Amino acid sequence: CASSQGYRGLGANVLTF.

This clonotype was picked up a small number of times. The chain carries TRBV20-1 and TRBJ1-1, with TRBD1 identical over 9 bases. The CDR3 is made up of 20 amino acids. With 1 base clipped from V and 2 bases from J, the junction kept 20 bases outside the gene matches. Germline V CDR1 and CDR2: DFQATT, SNEGSKA (reference sequence). This CDR3 is CSARGGRRSKPGQGNTEAFF. The DNA for the CDR3 is TGCAGTGCTAGAGGGGGCAGGCGCAGCAAACCGGGACAGGGTAACACTGAAGCTTTCTTT.

This clonotype was seen only a few times. The chain joins TRBV29-1 to TRBJ2-5; D not certain. The CDR3 sequence is 9 residues long. Per the germline V gene, CDR1 is SQVTM and CDR2 is ANQGSEA. The germline V and J ends were trimmed by 6 bases and 4 bases, with 3 bases remaining between them. The CDR3 here is CSVGETQYF. CDR3 nucleotides: TGCAGCGTGGGAGAGACCCAGTACTTC.

The sample holds one count of this clonotype. Possible read error: a much larger clone is one base away. V and J are TRBV15 and TRBJ1-1, with D unclear. The V end lost 2 bases, the J end lost 5 bases, and 12 bases lay between the germline ends. The germline CDR1 and CDR2 sequences are LNHNV and YYDKDF (reference sequence). There are 14 residues in the CDR3. The CDR3 DNA follows: TGTGCCACCAGCAGAAATCTGGCAGGAACTGAAGCTTTCTTT. As protein: CATSRNLAGTEAFF. The whole variable domain, remainder taken from reference TRBV15 and TRBJ1-1, is DAMVIQNPRYQVTQFGKPVTLSCSQTLNHNVMYWYQQKSSQAPKLLFHYYDKDFNNEADTPDNFQSRRPNTSFCFLDIRSPGLGDTAMYLCATSRNLAGTEAFFGQGTRLTVV.

This clonotype turned up a few times. This chain connects TRBV7-8 to TRBJ2-3; D uncertain. The CDR3 loop spans 16 amino acids. Trimming removed 1 base from V and 1 base from J, with 12 bases in between. Germline CDR1 and CDR2: SGHVS and FQNEAQ. The CDR3 sequence is CASSLGTRGGTDTQYF. The DNA for the CDR3 is TGTGCCAGCAGCTTAGGGACCCGTGGCGGCACAGATACGCAGTATTTT.

The chain employs TRBV18 and TRBJ2-5, with D perhaps matching TRBD1 (6 bases). The CDR3 totals 13 residues. Germline CDR1 and CDR2: KGHSH and LQKENI. V was shortened by 3 bases and J by 4 bases, with 9 bases between the two germline ends. The CDR3 sequence is CASSPGQLETQYF. CDR3 nucleotide sequence: TGTGCCAGCTCACCCGGACAGTTAGAGACCCAGTACTTC.

This chain uses TRBV15 with TRBJ2-1, with 12 bases identical to TRBD2. The CDR3 consists of 19 residues. From germline, CDR1 is LNHNV and CDR2 YYDKDF (reference sequence). The ends lost 1 base at V and 0 bases at J; junction bases unmatched: 7. The chain's CDR3 is CATSRVRLAGGSSYNEQFF. The CDR3 DNA follows: TGTGCCACCAGCAGAGTGAGGCTAGCGGGAGGGAGCTCCTACAATGAGCAGTTCTTC.

The table lists this clonotype with a few counts. V and J are TRBV29-1 and TRBJ2-7; the match to TRBD1 covers 8 bases. Trimming took 7 bases from V and 4 from J; bases not matched to a gene: 12. The CDR3 is 14 amino acids. Germline assignment: CDR1 SQVTM and CDR2 ANQGSEA. The DNA for the CDR3 is TGCAGCGGTGGCGCCGGGACAGGTCTATACGAGCAGTACTTC. Residues: CSGGAGTGLYEQYF.

This clonotype was counted only a few times. The chain combines TRBV4-3 with TRBJ2-1, with 7 bases identical to TRBD2. Germline V gene lookup returns CDR1 LGHNA and CDR2 YSLEER. The CDR3 consists of 17 residues. V trimming: 0 bases; J trimming: 6 bases; junction bases outside the gene matches: 11. The CDR3 protein is CASSQDWGGVGPNEQFF. Written as DNA, the CDR3 is TGCGCCAGCAGCCAAGATTGGGGAGGGGTCGGTCCCAATGAGCAGTTCTTC.

The rearrangement joins TRBV6-5 to TRBJ1-1, with D hard to call. Trimming removed 7 bases from V and 0 bases from J, with 9 bases in between. The CDR3 sequence is 13 residues long. The germline gives CDR1 MNHEY, CDR2 SVGAGI. The CDR3 nucleotides read TGTGCCAGCAAATTCGGCATGAACACTGAAGCTTTCTTT. This gives the protein CASKFGMNTEAFF.

This clonotype has more than one count but fewer than ten. The chain combines TRBV14 with TRBJ2-5; 9 nucleotides agree with TRBD1. CDR3 length: 16 amino acids. Germline CDR1 and CDR2: SGHDN and FVKESK. J gave up 3 bases and V 3 bases, and 8 bases lay outside the gene matches. The CDR3 DNA follows: TGTGCCAGCAGCCACTTACAGGGGGCGGGTAAAGAGACCCAGTACTTC. This translates into CASSHLQGAGKETQYF.

This clonotype turned up a few times. This chain uses TRBV12-3 or TRBV12-4 with TRBJ2-2, with 7 bases aligning to TRBD2. With V trimmed by 3 bases and J by 3 bases, 4 bases remained unmatched. This CDR3 contains 15 residues. CDR3 amino acids: CASSFRAGDTGELFF. In DNA form, the CDR3 reads TGTGCCAGCAGTTTCCGTGCGGGGGACACCGGGGAGCTGTTTTTT.

The chain employs TRBV7-3 and TRBJ2-1; 13 bases line up with TRBD2. The CDR3 length is 18 residues. Germline CDR1 SGHTA, CDR2 FQGTGA. With V trimmed by 4 bases and J by 0 bases, 6 bases remained unmatched. Here the CDR3 DNA reads TGTGCCAGCAGCTCTACTAGCGGGGGGGCCAGCTCCTACAATGAGCAGTTCTTC. Its translation: CASSSTSGGASSYNEQFF.